A single sample gave rise to the 32 T cell receptor beta chains below, sequenced in a study of Ad26.COV2.S vaccination and SARS-CoV-2 variants. Sequencing used immunoSEQ multiplex PCR; TCRdb keeps in-frame clones, though not all of them. The top ten clones hold approximately 3.7% of a sample with 300,000 to 500,000 clones, less than 90% of them seen once. Treatment given: 15 to 20 received Ad26.COV2.S at low or high dose, single or two shots; several received placebo; per-sample allocation not given. Sampling was done on day 63 after the first vaccine or placebo injection. Here the sequenced sample was peripheral blood, taken in a trial of Ad26.COV2.S vaccine versus placebo. Source of these receptors: a person aged 18 to 65 who received the Ad26.COV2.S COVID-19 vaccine or a placebo.

This clone has a single count. The chain combines TRBV5-4 with TRBJ1-1, with D tentatively TRBD1 (6 bases). This CDR3 spans 16 amino acids. Trimming removed 0 bases at V and 0 bases at J, with 12 bases between. Germline V gene sequence: CDR1 SGHNT, CDR2 YYREEE (reference sequence). The CDR3 DNA is TGTGCCAGCAGCTTGGGGCAGGGGATTATGAACACTGAAGCTTTCTTT. This sequence encodes CASSLGQGIMNTEAFF.

J is TRBJ2-2 and V is TRBV18, with 10 bases that match TRBD1. Germline CDR1 reads KGHSH; CDR2 reads LQKENI. The CDR3 is made up of 18 amino acids. V lost 6 bases, J lost 4 bases, and 14 bases stayed unmatched. Written as DNA, the CDR3 is TGTGCCAGCTCCTTCTTCGAACTCAGGACAGGGGGCACCGGGGAGCTGTTTTTT. Translation: CASSFFELRTGGTGELFF. Full variable domain (outside the CDR3, taken from reference TRBV18 and TRBJ2-2): NAGVMQNPRHLVRRRGQEARLRCSPMKGHSHVYWYRQLPEEGLKFMVYLQKENIIDESGMPKERFSAEFPKEGPSILRIQQVVRGDSAAYFCASSFFELRTGGTGELFFGEGSRLTVL.

The rearrangement joins TRBV11-2 to TRBJ2-1, with D hard to call. V was trimmed by 0 bases and J by 9 bases, leaving 15 bases between them. The length of the CDR3 is 15 residues. From germline, CDR1 is SGHAT and CDR2 FQNNGV. CDR3: CASSLDLGGQSEQFF. CDR3 coding DNA: TGTGCCAGCAGCTTAGATCTCGGTGGTCAGAGTGAGCAGTTCTTC.

This chain uses TRBV30 with TRBJ1-2; D is unresolved. The V and J ends lost 5 bases and 0 bases respectively, with 16 bases between them. The CDR3 has 15 residues. Germline V CDR1 and CDR2: GTSNPN, SVGIG (reference sequence). The CDR3 here is CAWGPFGEANYGYTF. The CDR3 DNA sequence: TGTGCCTGGGGCCCCTTTGGGGAAGCTAACTATGGCTACACCTTC.

The chain has TRBV4-2 and TRBJ1-5; 7 bases line up with TRBD1. V lost 3 bases and J lost 1; bases outside the gene matches: 3. Germline CDR1 reads LGHNA; CDR2 reads YNFKEQ. This CDR3 contains 15 residues. The CDR3 reads CASSQHRGSNQPQHF. The CDR3 DNA is TGTGCCAGCAGCCAGCACAGGGGAAGCAATCAGCCCCAGCATTTT.

The chain is built from TRBV5-5 and TRBJ1-3, with D tentatively TRBD1 (5 bases). V lost 7 bases and J 0 bases, leaving 11 bases between the germline ends. The CDR3 has 14 amino acids. Germline loops: CDR1 SGHKS, CDR2 YYEKEE (reference sequence). The CDR3 protein is CASSQGDSGNTIYF. The DNA for the CDR3 is TGTGCCAGCTCTCAGGGAGACTCTGGAAACACCATATATTTT.

The chain links TRBV6-2 or TRBV6-3 to TRBJ1-5; D ambiguous. The CDR3 contains 14 residues. Germline CDR1 and CDR2: MNHEY and SVGEGT. V lost 2 bases and J 5 bases, leaving 10 bases between the germline ends. This chain's CDR3 is CASSYAGGHQPQHF. CDR3 DNA: TGTGCCAGCAGTTACGCAGGCGGACATCAGCCCCAGCATTTT.

The V call is TRBV5-4, the J call TRBJ2-1, with 14 positions matching TRBD2. Germline V gives CDR1 SGHNT, CDR2 YYREEE (reference sequence). CDR3 length equals 16 residues. V lost 3 bases, J lost 2 bases, and 1 base stayed unmatched. The CDR3 reads CASSSGLAGAYNEQFF. For the CDR3, the DNA is TGTGCCAGCAGCTCGGGACTAGCGGGGGCCTACAATGAGCAGTTCTTC.

The chain combines TRBV21-1 with TRBJ2-1; the table's D call of TRBD2 was not tested on the DNA. TRBV21-1 corresponds to a pseudogene. This CDR3 is built from 19 residues. The CDR3, as DNA: TGTGCCAGCAGCAAAGCCGCTCAAGCGGGGGGCCCCTCCTACAATGAGCAGTTCTTC. Translation: CASSKAAQAGGPSYNEQFF.

The rearrangement links TRBV7-9 to TRBJ1-2; 7 nucleotides agree with TRBD1. The germline CDR1 and CDR2 sequences are SEHNR and FQNEAQ (reference sequence). V shed 4 bases, J shed 3 bases, and the junction held 5 bases outside the gene matches. The CDR3 runs 14 residues. CDR3 sequence: CASSSYTGDYGYTF. In nucleotides, the CDR3 is TGTGCCAGCAGCTCCTATACAGGGGACTATGGCTACACCTTC.

The genes are TRBV19 and TRBJ2-7; D perhaps matches TRBD2 (6 bases). V was shortened by 3 bases and J by 4 bases, with 13 bases between the two germline ends. The CDR3 totals 14 residues. CDR1 is LNHDA, CDR2 SQIVND, per germline (reference sequence). The CDR3 is CASSIWGLGYEQYF. Written as DNA, the CDR3 is TGTGCCAGTAGTATTTGGGGACTTGGATACGAGCAGTACTTC. Looking up the rest from reference TRBV19 and TRBJ2-7 gives the full variable domain: DGGITQSPKYLFRKEGQNVTLSCEQNLNHDAMYWYRQDPGQGLRLIYYSQIVNDFQKGDIAEGYSVSREKKESFPLTVTSAQKNPTAFYLCASSIWGLGYEQYFGPGTRLTVT.

The genes are TRBV18 and TRBJ2-2; tentatively, D is TRBD2 (6 bases). With 2 bases removed from V and 7 bases from J, the gap between germline ends came to 17 bases. CDR1 and CDR2 from the germline V gene are KGHSH and LQKENI. CDR3 size: 16 residues. CDR3 loop: CASSPRAGPTDGELFF. Here the CDR3 DNA reads TGTGCCAGCTCACCAAGGGCGGGGCCGACGGACGGGGAGCTGTTTTTT. The full variable domain, its missing parts supplied by reference TRBV18 and TRBJ2-2, is NAGVMQNPRHLVRRRGQEARLRCSPMKGHSHVYWYRQLPEEGLKFMVYLQKENIIDESGMPKERFSAEFPKEGPSILRIQQVVRGDSAAYFCASSPRAGPTDGELFFGEGSRLTVL.

The CDR3 region has the DNA TGTGCCAGCAGTTCAACGGGGGGGCTTGGGGGAAGGACACCCCTCCACTTT. This encodes CASSSTGGLGGRTPLHF. The chain links TRBV27 to TRBJ1-6; weak D call: TRBD1 (6 bases). The germline V gene encodes CDR1 MNHEY and CDR2 SMNVEV (reference sequence). V was trimmed by 4 bases and J by 11 bases, leaving 24 bases between them. The CDR3 runs to 17 residues.

This clone was counted only a few times. The chain joins TRBV5-1 to TRBJ2-1; 9 bases fit TRBD2. With 2 bases clipped from V and 4 bases from J, the junction kept 7 bases outside the gene matches. Germline V gene data show CDR1 as SGHRS and CDR2 as YFSETQ. The CDR3 sequence is 16 residues long. CDR3 nucleotides: TGCGCCAGCAGCTTTCGGCCTAGCGGGGTTTACAATGAGCAGTTCTTC. Translation: CASSFRPSGVYNEQFF. Looking up the rest from reference TRBV5-1 and TRBJ2-1 gives the full variable domain: KAGVTQTPRYLIKTRGQQVTLSCSPISGHRSVSWYQQTPGQGLQFLFEYFSETQRNKGNFPGRFSGRQFSNSRSEMNVSTLELGDSALYLCASSFRPSGVYNEQFFGPGTRLTVL.

This clone was recorded only once. This specimen includes other DNA sequences encoding the same CDR3. This chain connects TRBV9 to TRBJ1-5; D is undetermined. Trimming took off 0 bases at V and 2 bases at J, with 9 bases between the two ends. Germline V gives CDR1 SGDLS, CDR2 YYNGEE. The CDR3 spans 15 residues. The chain's CDR3 is CASSVGAGGNQPQHF. The CDR3 DNA reads TGTGCCAGCAGCGTAGGGGCAGGCGGCAATCAGCCCCAGCATTTT.

The V and J genes are TRBV30 and TRBJ1-2; tentatively, D is TRBD1 (5 bases). The CDR3 is 16 amino acids. The germline V gene has CDR1 GTSNPN and CDR2 SVGIG (reference sequence). Between the trimmed V and J ends, which lost 0 bases and 0 bases, there was a span of 14 bases. The CDR3 here is CAWSVPGGGTNYGYTF. DNA for the CDR3: TGTGCCTGGAGTGTACCGGGGGGGGGAACTAACTATGGCTACACCTTC. The full variable domain, rest sourced from reference TRBV30 and TRBJ1-2, is SQTIHQWPATLVQPVGSPLSLECTVEGTSNPNLYWYRQAAGRGLQLLFYSVGIGQISSEVPQNLSASRPQDRQFILSSKKLLLSDSGFYLCAWSVPGGGTNYGYTFGSGTRLTVV.

The chain is built from TRBV5-6 and TRBJ2-7, with D unclear. The CDR3 consists of 12 residues. Trimming removed 0 bases at V and 2 bases at J, with 3 bases between. The germline CDR1 and CDR2 sequences are SGHDT and YYEEEE. The CDR3 sequence is CASSLGAYEQYF. CDR3 in DNA: TGTGCCAGCAGCTTGGGCGCCTACGAGCAGTACTTC.

This rearrangement joins TRBV19 to TRBJ1-4; D perhaps matches TRBD1 (5 bases). V gave up 5 bases and J gave up 6 bases, with 13 bases separating them. CDR3 length: 14 residues. Germline V gene lookup returns CDR1 LNHDA and CDR2 SQIVND (reference sequence). CDR3 amino acids: CASSRTGDDEKLFF. The CDR3 bases are TGTGCCAGTAGTCGTACGGGGGACGATGAAAAACTGTTTTTT. The whole variable domain, filled in from reference TRBV19 and TRBJ1-4, reads DGGITQSPKYLFRKEGQNVTLSCEQNLNHDAMYWYRQDPGQGLRLIYYSQIVNDFQKGDIAEGYSVSREKKESFPLTVTSAQKNPTAFYLCASSRTGDDEKLFFGSGTQLSVL.

The chain couples TRBV6-5 to TRBJ1-6; 8 positions match TRBD1. The V segment lost 6 bases and the J segment 4 bases; nucleotides outside the gene matches: 2. From germline, CDR1 is MNHEY and CDR2 SVGAGI. The CDR3 extends over 14 amino acids. DNA of the CDR3: TGTGCCAGCAGCTGGACAGGGTATAATTCACCCCTCCACTTT. Amino acid sequence: CASSWTGYNSPLHF.

This clone showed up just once. This chain joins TRBV19 and TRBJ2-3, with D hard to call. CDR3 length: 14 amino acids. Trimming removed 7 bases at V and 0 bases at J, with 11 bases between. Germline CDR1 and CDR2: LNHDA and SQIVND (reference sequence). CDR3 DNA: TGTGCCAGTACCAGGTCACCTAGCACAGATACGCAGTATTTT. This sequence encodes CASTRSPSTDTQYF.

The gene calls are TRBV19 and TRBJ1-5, with D possibly matching TRBD1 (5 bases). Trimming removed 3 bases at V and 4 bases at J, with 10 bases between. There are 14 residues in the CDR3. Germline V gene data show CDR1 as LNHDA and CDR2 as SQIVND (reference sequence). The CDR3 spells CASSIGGENQPQHF. In DNA form, the CDR3 reads TGTGCCAGTAGTATTGGAGGGGAAAATCAGCCCCAGCATTTT.

CDR3: CASRLCWSGQGRSTEAFF. The CDR3 DNA follows: TGTGCAAGTCGCTTATGCTGGTCAGGACAGGGACGAAGTACTGAAGCTTTCTTT. The rearrangement uses TRBV12-2 and TRBJ1-1; TRBD1 is taken as the D call from the table, unchecked against the DNA. TRBV12-2 is a pseudogene segment. The CDR3 extends over 18 amino acids.

This chain connects TRBV27 to TRBJ1-1; the match to TRBD1 covers 7 bases. The CDR3 consists of 15 residues. Trimming removed 4 bases from V and 0 bases from J; junction bases left unmatched: 5. The germline gives CDR1 MNHEY, CDR2 SMNVEV (reference sequence). The CDR3 protein is CASSSLDRVNTEAFF. The CDR3 region has the DNA TGTGCCAGCAGTTCCCTAGACAGGGTGAACACTGAAGCTTTCTTT.

The chain combines TRBV27 with TRBJ2-7; D is uncertain. The CDR3 loop spans 14 amino acids. V was trimmed by 2 bases and J by 0 bases, leaving 8 bases between them. CDR1 is MNHEY and CDR2 is SMNVEV in the germline V gene (reference sequence). In nucleotides, the CDR3 is TGTGCCAGCAGTTTAGTGTCGAGCTCCTACGAGCAGTACTTC. Its protein product is CASSLVSSSYEQYF.

The chain couples TRBV6-4 to TRBJ1-3; the D is unclear. The V gene's germline CDR1 is MRHNA and CDR2 SNTAGT. The CDR3 consists of 13 residues. Between the trimmed V and J ends, which lost 5 bases and 0 bases, there was a span of 5 bases. CDR3 sequence: CASSTDSGNTIYF. In DNA form, the CDR3 reads TGTGCCAGCAGTACGGACTCTGGAAACACCATATATTTT.

This chain links TRBV6-1 with TRBJ1-2, with 12 bases identical to TRBD1. The CDR3 sequence is 18 residues long. V shed 2 bases and J 0 bases; nucleotides not matched to a gene: 7. Germline V gene data show CDR1 as MNHNS and CDR2 as SASEGT. The CDR3 DNA reads as TGTGCCAGCAGTGAAAAGTGGGACAGGGGGCTGGCTAACTATGGCTACACCTTC. Protein product: CASSEKWDRGLANYGYTF.

The chain links TRBV27 to TRBJ1-2; D not resolved. Germline V lookup: CDR1 MNHEY, CDR2 SMNVEV (reference sequence). The CDR3 runs 13 residues. V shed 3 bases and J shed 2 bases, with 7 bases lying between them. The DNA for the CDR3 is TGTGCCAGCAGTTTGAGACGGAACTATGGCTACACCTTC. Translating gives CASSLRRNYGYTF.

The rearrangement uses TRBV6-1 and TRBJ2-5; D gene unclear. This CDR3 has 12 residues. The germline CDR1 and CDR2 sequences are MNHNS and SASEGT. The ends were cut back, 1 base at V and 6 bases at J, with 6 bases in the middle. The CDR3 reads CASSEVVKTQYF. The DNA of the CDR3 is TGTGCCAGCAGTGAAGTGGTAAAGACCCAGTACTTC.

The V gene is TRBV21-1, the J gene TRBJ2-7. TRBV21-1 has pseudogene status. The CDR3 extends over 16 amino acids. The CDR3 sequence is CASSNGSGTDSYEQYF. The CDR3 bases are TGTGCCAGCAGCAATGGCTCCGGGACGGACTCCTACGAGCAGTACTTC.

This chain joins TRBV6-5 and TRBJ1-5; D uncertain. V gave up 6 bases and J gave up 0 bases, with 6 bases separating them. Germline V gene sequence: CDR1 MNHEY, CDR2 SVGAGI. There are 13 residues in the CDR3. For the CDR3, the DNA is TGTGCCAGCAGAGTGGGTAGCAATCAGCCCCAGCATTTT. This codes for CASRVGSNQPQHF.

The chain employs TRBV6-5 and TRBJ2-7; 7 bases agree with TRBD1. Germline-derived CDR1 and CDR2 are MNHEY and SVGAGI. V lost 6 bases and J lost 3; bases outside the gene matches: 2. The CDR3 sequence is 12 residues long. The CDR3 bases are TGTGCCAGCAGCGGGACAGACTACGAGCAGTACTTC. The encoded protein is CASSGTDYEQYF.

Here the CDR3 reads CASSPAVGMNTEAFF. As DNA, the CDR3 is TGCGCCAGCAGCCCTGCAGTGGGAATGAACACTGAAGCTTTCTTT. This chain joins TRBV5-1 and TRBJ1-1; no definite D call. Germline V gene lookup returns CDR1 SGHRS and CDR2 YFSETQ. The CDR3 consists of 15 residues. Trimming cost V 4 bases and J 0 bases, with 13 bases left between them.